This record concerns one TCR beta chain sequence. Clones were read by immunoSEQ multiplex PCR, and TCRdb kept only the in-frame ones, dropping some. The data show some 74,000 clones, roughly 92% seen once. The data stem from a study of T cell changes during pregnancy in multiple sclerosis. CDR1 and CDR2 from the germline V gene are SGHKS and YYEKEE (reference sequence). The CDR3 sequence is 14 residues long. Germline trimming cut 4 bases from V and 9 bases from J; bases unmatched to any gene: 10. The receptor was isolated from a female donor in good health, enrolled as a control in a pregnancy study. The chain has TRBV5-5 and TRBJ2-5; 9 bases are a match to TRBD2. The source material was peripheral blood, sampled after pregnancy. CDR3 region: CASSPPAGGGPQYF. DNA of the CDR3: TGTGCCAGCAGCCCCCCGGCGGGAGGGGGGCCCCAGTACTTC.